This TCR beta chain was recovered during a study of T cell repertoires in cytomegalovirus infection. Study context: It was the public TCR beta signatures that indicated both CMV infection and matching HLA type. Findings and caveats of the study: Carriage of CMV together with the relevant HLA was identifiable through cumulative public TCR beta family frequency. CMV-specific TCR beta clonotypes restricted by HLA-C dominated the ex vivo response.

The CDR3 spans 13 residues. Deletions cut 6 bases from V and 4 bases from J, with 12 bases between. CDR1 is WNHNN, CDR2 SYGVQD, per germline (reference sequence). In TCRdb, the reads were re-called with MiXCR into one record per CDR3 protein. Of around 740,000 distinct CDR3 sequences in the sample, about a third are singletons; the top ten hold around 2.6%. In its sample, this clonotype was seen a few times. The antigen is undetermined. What was sequenced was PBMCs. This clonotype was sampled from a human donor in good health (CMV status not recorded). Some clones in this sample may be carry-over from other donors' samples. The chain couples TRBV10-1 to TRBJ1-1; D unclear. The CDR3 sequence: CASRKGIGTEAFF. The CDR3 bases are TGCGCCAGCAGGAAGGGAATAGGCACTGAAGCTTTCTTT.